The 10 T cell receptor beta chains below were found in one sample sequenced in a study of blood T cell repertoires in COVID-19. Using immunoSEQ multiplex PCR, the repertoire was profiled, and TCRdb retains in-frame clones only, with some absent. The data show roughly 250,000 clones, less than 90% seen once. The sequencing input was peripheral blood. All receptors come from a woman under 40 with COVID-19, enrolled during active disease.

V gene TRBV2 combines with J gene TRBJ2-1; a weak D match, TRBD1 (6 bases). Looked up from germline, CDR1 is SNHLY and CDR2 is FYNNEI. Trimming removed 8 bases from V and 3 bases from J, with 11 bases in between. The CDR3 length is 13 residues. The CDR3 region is CASCKQGYNEQFF. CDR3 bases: TGTGCCAGCTGCAAACAGGGCTACAATGAGCAGTTCTTC.

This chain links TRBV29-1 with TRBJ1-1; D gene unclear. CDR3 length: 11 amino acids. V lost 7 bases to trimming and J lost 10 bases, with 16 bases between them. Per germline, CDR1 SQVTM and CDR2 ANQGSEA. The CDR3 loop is CSAGLQSGAFF. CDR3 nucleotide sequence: TGCAGCGCAGGACTGCAGTCCGGAGCTTTCTTT.

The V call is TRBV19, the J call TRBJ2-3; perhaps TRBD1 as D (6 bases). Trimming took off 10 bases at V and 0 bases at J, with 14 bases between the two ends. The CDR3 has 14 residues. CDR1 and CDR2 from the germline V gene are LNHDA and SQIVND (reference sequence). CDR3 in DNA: TGTGCCACTAGGACAGACCGTAGCACAGATACGCAGTATTTT. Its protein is CATRTDRSTDTQYF. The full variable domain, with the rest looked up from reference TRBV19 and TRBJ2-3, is DGGITQSPKYLFRKEGQNVTLSCEQNLNHDAMYWYRQDPGQGLRLIYYSQIVNDFQKGDIAEGYSVSREKKESFPLTVTSAQKNPTAFYLCATRTDRSTDTQYFGPGTRLTVL.

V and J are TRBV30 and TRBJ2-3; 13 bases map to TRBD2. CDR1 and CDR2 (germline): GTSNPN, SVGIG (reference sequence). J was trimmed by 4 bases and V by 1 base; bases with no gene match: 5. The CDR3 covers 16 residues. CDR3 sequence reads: CAWSGGLAGMADTQYF. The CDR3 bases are TGTGCCTGGAGTGGGGGACTAGCGGGGATGGCAGATACGCAGTATTTT.

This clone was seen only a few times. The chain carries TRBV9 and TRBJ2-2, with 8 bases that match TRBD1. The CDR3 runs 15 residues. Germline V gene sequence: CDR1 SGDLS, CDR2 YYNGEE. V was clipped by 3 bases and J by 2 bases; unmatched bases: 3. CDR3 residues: CASSARGRNTGELFF. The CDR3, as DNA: TGTGCCAGCAGCGCCAGGGGGCGCAACACCGGGGAGCTGTTTTTT.

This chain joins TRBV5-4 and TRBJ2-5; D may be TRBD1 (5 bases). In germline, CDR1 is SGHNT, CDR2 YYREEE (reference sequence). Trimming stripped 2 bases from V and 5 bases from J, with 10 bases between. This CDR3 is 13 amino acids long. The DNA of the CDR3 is TGTGCCAGCAGCTTAGACAGTCGGGAGACCCAGTACTTC. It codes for CASSLDSRETQYF.

Written as DNA, the CDR3 is TGTGCCAGCAGCTTAGCAGGGACAGGCCATGGCTACACCTTC. It specifies CASSLAGTGHGYTF. The rearrangement uses TRBV11-2 and TRBJ1-2, with TRBD1 matching 8 bases. CDR3 size: 14 residues. CDR1 is SGHAT, CDR2 FQNNGV, per germline. V lost 1 base and J lost 6; bases outside the gene matches: 4.

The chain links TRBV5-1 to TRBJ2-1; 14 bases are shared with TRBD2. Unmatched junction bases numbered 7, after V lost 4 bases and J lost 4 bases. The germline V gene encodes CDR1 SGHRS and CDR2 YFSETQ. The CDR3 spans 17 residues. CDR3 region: CASSEGRTSGGYNEQFF. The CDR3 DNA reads TGCGCCAGCAGCGAAGGCCGGACTAGCGGGGGGTACAATGAGCAGTTCTTC.

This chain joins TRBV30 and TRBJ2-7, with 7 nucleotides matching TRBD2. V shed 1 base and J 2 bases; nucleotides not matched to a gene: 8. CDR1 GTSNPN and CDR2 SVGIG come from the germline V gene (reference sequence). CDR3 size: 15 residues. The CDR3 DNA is TGTGCCTGGAGTGAGCGGGAAAGTAAAACCTACGAGCAGTACTTC. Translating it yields CAWSERESKTYEQYF.

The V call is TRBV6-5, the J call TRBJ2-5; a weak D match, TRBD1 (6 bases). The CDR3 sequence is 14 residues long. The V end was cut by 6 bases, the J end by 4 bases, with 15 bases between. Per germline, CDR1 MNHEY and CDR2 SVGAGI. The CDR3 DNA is TGTGCCAGCAGAACAGGGACCCCTCCAGAGACCCAGTACTTC. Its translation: CASRTGTPPETQYF.